The present entry profiles one T cell receptor (beta chain) with its context. The data were taken from a study of shared clonotypes between healthy human individuals. This table comes from immunoSEQ multiplex PCR, and its TCRdb copy is limited to in-frame clones, with some not included. Of over 2,000,000 clones detected, roughly 93% appear once; the ten largest clones hold approximately 1.7%. Naive CD8 cells were CD45RO-negative, positively selected for CCR7, excluding terminally differentiated effector memory CD45RA+ cells. This clonotype was obtained from a man in his late teens or twenties in good health. Some clones in this sample may be carry-over from other donors' samples. Sequencing input: naive CD8+ T cells from PBMCs.

Here the CDR3 DNA reads TGTGCCTGGATCCTCGCGGGGGCGACGTTTAATGGCTACACCTTC. Amino acids: CAWILAGATFNGYTF. The rearrangement links TRBV30 to TRBJ1-2, with TRBD1 as a possible D gene (6 bases). CDR1 GTSNPN and CDR2 SVGIG come from the germline V gene (reference sequence). The CDR3 is 15 residues long. V was pared by 4 bases and J by 6 bases, with 21 bases between.